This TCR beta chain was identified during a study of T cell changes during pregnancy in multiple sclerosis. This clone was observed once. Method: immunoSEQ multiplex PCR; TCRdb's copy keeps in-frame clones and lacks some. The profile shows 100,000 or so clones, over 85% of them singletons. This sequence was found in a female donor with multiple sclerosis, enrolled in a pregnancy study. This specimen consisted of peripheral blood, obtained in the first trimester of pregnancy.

In DNA form, the CDR3 reads TGCGCCAGCAGCTTAACTAGCGGGGGTGTCCGGGAGCAGTTCTTC. Translating it yields CASSLTSGGVREQFF. The chain combines TRBV5-1 with TRBJ2-1; 11 nucleotides line up with TRBD2. V was clipped by 2 bases and J by 10 bases; unmatched bases: 8. The CDR3 has 15 residues. Germline CDR1 reads SGHRS; CDR2 reads YFSETQ.